A single T cell receptor beta chain is shown here with its context. The antigen is undetermined. What was amplified from RNA transcripts were TCR beta CDR3 regions. The TCR CDR3 first-round RT-PCR relied on the HTBI primer set. From the multiplex PCR reads, TCRdb called clonotypes with MiXCR, one entry per CDR3 protein. The sample has hundreds of thousands of distinct CDR3 sequences, about a fifth seen once. The V end lost 1 base, the J end lost 4 bases, and 12 bases lay between the germline ends. The CDR3 consists of 14 residues. Germline loops: CDR1 DFQATT, CDR2 SNEGSKA (reference sequence). Reasons for excluding patients were uncontrolled infection, other autoimmune disease, pregnancy or lactation. This sample was included in a study of T cells in Graves' hyperthyroidism and ophthalmopathy. General study findings and limits: A median about 7 months before onset, the model predicted ophthalmopathy. Ophthalmopathy was distinguished from stable hyperthyroidism by 13 V-J signatures.

The chain couples TRBV20-1 to TRBJ2-3; TRBD2 is a possible D gene (6 bases). Sample: blood. This receptor was taken from a man aged 25-45 years with Graves' ophthalmopathy. For the CDR3, the DNA is TGCAGTGCTAGAGTTTGGGACTTCTCAGATACGCAGTATTTT. Protein product: CSARVWDFSDTQYF.